This record concerns one T cell receptor beta chain sequence. What it binds is unknown. CDR3 length equals 16 residues. Germline V gene sequence: CDR1 SGHVS, CDR2 FQNEAQ. V lost 5 bases, J lost 0 bases, and 8 bases stayed unmatched. TCRdb reprocessed the 5' RACE reads via MiXCR and lists one record per CDR3 protein. The sample contains some 64,000 distinct CDR3 sequences, roughly 9% of which appear only once. The sample is drawn from a study of early T cells in non-severe SARS-CoV-2 infection. Study conclusions and caveats: Comparison of clonotypes with VDJdb favored anti-spike CD8 responses while missing private and CD4 specificities.

Sequencing was performed on whole blood, taken at baseline. The chain couples TRBV7-8 to TRBJ2-3, with 7 bases identical to TRBD2. This clonotype was obtained from an adult who was a healthcare worker with PCR-confirmed SARS-CoV-2 infection or an uninfected control (not recorded which). CDR3 protein: CASSALAGTSTDTQYF. For the CDR3, the DNA is TGTGCCAGCAGCGCATTAGCGGGCACTAGCACAGATACGCAGTATTTT.